These T cell receptor beta chains were read from a single sample in a study of blood T cell repertoires in COVID-19. Some clones are missing from TCRdb's copy, which holds only in-frame ones; the method was immunoSEQ multiplex PCR. This table has about 64,000 clones, approximately 85% appearing once. Material for sequencing was peripheral blood. Receptors were obtained from a human donor in a cohort sampled during active COVID-19. Both conserved end residues are part of each CDR3. Fields, in order: J gene, V gene, D gene, clone size, CDR3 length, CDR3 protein, CDR3 DNA. D genes are given only for firm matches. Part of the rows lack a size; the others show once, few, many or a class for expanded clones.

J: TRBJ2-5; V: TRBV7-9; D: .; size: .; length: 17; CDR3: CASSSRRRTDMTGTQYF; DNA: TGTGCCAGCAGCTCCCGCCGACGGACAGACATGACCGGAACCCAGTACTTC
J: TRBJ2-4; V: TRBV4-1; D: .; size: .; length: 16; CDR3: CASSHNPIRAKNIQYF; DNA: TGCGCCAGCAGCCACAACCCTATCCGAGCCAAAAACATTCAGTACTTC
J: TRBJ2-7; V: TRBV5-6; D: TRBD1; size: .; length: 14; CDR3: CASSLEQGLYEQYF; DNA: TGTGCCAGCAGCTTGGAACAGGGGCTTTACGAGCAGTACTTC
J: TRBJ1-1; V: TRBV30; D: TRBD1; size: .; length: 14; CDR3: CAWSLTGANTEAFF; DNA: TGTGCCTGGAGCCTGACAGGGGCAAACACTGAAGCTTTCTTT
J: TRBJ2-1; V: TRBV5-6; D: TRBD1; size: .; length: 15; CDR3: CASSRRTGVYNEQFF; DNA: TGTGCCAGCAGCCGGAGAACAGGGGTCTACAATGAGCAGTTCTTC
J: TRBJ1-3; V: TRBV6-5; D: .; size: few; length: 13; CDR3: CASFVGSGNTIYF; DNA: TGTGCCAGTTTTGTTGGCTCGGGAAACACCATATATTTT
J: TRBJ2-5; V: TRBV4-1; D: TRBD2; size: .; length: 16; CDR3: CASSRGLAGAFETQYF; DNA: TGCGCCAGCAGCCGCGGACTAGCGGGGGCTTTTGAGACCCAGTACTTC
J: TRBJ1-6; V: TRBV15; D: TRBD1; size: .; length: 15; CDR3: CATSPQGQGNSPLHF; DNA: TGTGCCACCAGCCCTCAGGGACAGGGGAATTCACCCCTCCACTTT
J: TRBJ2-7; V: TRBV12-3/TRBV12-4; D: .; size: .; length: 12; CDR3: CASSPFGNEQYF; DNA: TGTGCCAGCAGTCCCTTCGGGAACGAGCAGTACTTC
J: TRBJ2-1; V: TRBV5-1; D: .; size: .; length: 16; CDR3: CASSLDRVGSYNEQFF; DNA: TGCGCCAGCAGCTTAGACCGGGTTGGCTCCTACAATGAGCAGTTCTTC
J: TRBJ1-4; V: TRBV7-2; D: TRBD1; size: .; length: 14; CDR3: CASRKTGGQEKLFF; DNA: TGTGCCAGCAGAAAAACAGGGGGCCAGGAAAAACTGTTTTTT
J: TRBJ1-5; V: TRBV6-5; D: .; size: .; length: 14; CDR3: CASSLLTGSQPQHF; DNA: TGTGCCAGCAGTCTTCTAACAGGAAGTCAGCCCCAGCATTTT
J: TRBJ2-3; V: TRBV3-1/TRBV3-2; D: TRBD2; size: .; length: 14; CDR3: CASSHLAGGDTQYF; DNA: TGTGCCAGCAGCCATCTAGCGGGGGGAGATACGCAGTATTTT
J: TRBJ1-1; V: TRBV5-1; D: TRBD1; size: many; length: 14; CDR3: CASSLGNRQGVAFF; DNA: TGCGCCAGCAGCTTGGGGAACAGACAGGGGGTAGCTTTCTTT
J: TRBJ2-7; V: TRBV5-6; D: .; size: .; length: 14; CDR3: CASSLGSIFYEQYF; DNA: TGTGCCAGCAGCTTGGGCAGTATTTTCTACGAGCAGTACTTC
J: TRBJ2-5; V: TRBV2; D: .; size: few; length: 12; CDR3: CASSPGEETQYF; DNA: TGTGCCAGCAGTCCGGGGGAAGAGACCCAGTACTTC
J: TRBJ1-6; V: TRBV14; D: .; size: once; length: 15; CDR3: CASSQRQLYNSPLHF; DNA: TGTGCCAGCAGCCAGAGACAGCTTTATAATTCACCCCTCCACTTT
J: TRBJ2-2; V: TRBV5-6; D: .; size: .; length: 14; CDR3: CATADQGAAGELFF; DNA: TGTGCCACAGCCGACCAGGGCGCTGCCGGGGAGCTGTTTTTT
J: TRBJ2-2; V: TRBV6-5; D: .; size: few; length: 14; CDR3: CASSYRTGAGELFF; DNA: TGTGCCAGCAGTTACCGGACGGGAGCCGGGGAGCTGTTTTTT
J: TRBJ1-2; V: TRBV30; D: .; size: .; length: 14; CDR3: CAWGLTGSNYGYTF; DNA: TGTGCCTGGGGCCTGACAGGCTCTAACTATGGCTACACCTTC
J: TRBJ2-3; V: TRBV6-5; D: .; size: .; length: 12; CDR3: CASHLGADTQYF; DNA: TGTGCCAGCCATCTCGGGGCAGATACGCAGTATTTT
J: TRBJ2-4; V: TRBV9; D: TRBD2; size: few; length: 16; CDR3: CASSVLAGGPGNIQYF; DNA: TGTGCCAGCAGCGTTCTAGCGGGGGGGCCCGGGAACATTCAGTACTTC
J: TRBJ1-6; V: TRBV14; D: TRBD1; size: .; length: 15; CDR3: CASSKGRGVISPLHF; DNA: TGTGCCAGCAGCAAAGGCAGGGGGGTAATTTCACCCCTCCACTTT
J: TRBJ1-4; V: TRBV11-2; D: .; size: .; length: 14; CDR3: CASSYGQFNEKLFF; DNA: TGTGCCAGCAGCTACGGACAATTCAATGAAAAACTGTTTTTT
J: TRBJ1-1; V: TRBV14; D: .; size: .; length: 14; CDR3: CASSRYRDNTEAFF; DNA: TGTGCCAGCAGCCGATACAGGGATAACACTGAAGCTTTCTTT
J: TRBJ2-3; V: TRBV5-1; D: .; size: .; length: 16; CDR3: CASSLRPDASSSTQYF; DNA: TGCGCCAGCAGCTTGAGACCGGACGCTAGCTCCTCGACGCAGTATTTT
J: TRBJ1-5; V: TRBV6-5; D: TRBD1; size: .; length: 13; CDR3: CASLDRGNQPQHF; DNA: TGTGCCAGCCTGGACAGGGGAAATCAGCCCCAGCATTTT
J: TRBJ1-2; V: TRBV5-1; D: TRBD1; size: .; length: 14; CDR3: CASRDTGQGYGYTF; DNA: TGCGCCAGCAGAGATACCGGACAGGGGTATGGCTACACCTTC
J: TRBJ1-1; V: TRBV3-1/TRBV3-2; D: .; size: .; length: 14; CDR3: CASTPGGTNTEAFF; DNA: TGTGCCAGCACCCCAGGAGGAACGAACACTGAAGCTTTCTTT
J: TRBJ1-5; V: TRBV2; D: .; size: .; length: 15; CDR3: CASRMGQGKNQPQHF; DNA: TGTGCCAGCCGAATGGGGCAGGGGAAAAATCAGCCCCAGCATTTT
J: TRBJ1-1; V: TRBV6-5; D: .; size: few; length: 15; CDR3: CASNNPPGRDTEAFF; DNA: TGTGCCAGCAACAACCCTCCAGGGAGGGACACTGAAGCTTTCTTT